What follows are 20 T cell receptor beta chains derived from one specimen sequenced in a study of regulatory T cells in long-lasting Graves disease (dated by TCRdb to the early 2020s). The sample's time point label is to be understood as: newly diagnosed GD, antithyroid drugs for less than 3 months. For both TCR sequencing and RNA sequencing, RNA was extracted from PBMCs in TRIzol. The method behind the library was multiplex PCR. Sequencer: Illumina HiSeq 4000. To build TCR beta libraries, CDR3 regions were amplified by Arm-PCR using iRepertoire HTBI primers. TCRdb reworked the public reads: Q25 trimming with fastp, MiXCR clone assembly, productive beta chains retained. Merged by CDR3 protein, the rows form single entries marked with the most common genes and DNA. The sample table shows about 450,000 distinct CDR3 sequences, and about a sixth are seen once. Of the sample, around 11% is held by the ten largest clones.

This sample was also put to use in a study of T cells in Graves' hyperthyroidism and ophthalmopathy.

Sequenced material: peripheral blood mononuclear cells (PBMCs), taken at new diagnosis, from a patient treated with antithyroid drugs. The receptors shown here come from a woman aged 30 to 39 with Graves disease. Donor details come from another sample of the same person, matched by shared clones.

This clonotype has a handful of counts. The chain is built from TRBV9 and TRBJ1-3, with D uncertain. V was cut by 0 bases and J by 4 bases, with 14 bases left in between. The CDR3 is 16 amino acids. CDR1 and CDR2 from the germline V gene are SGDLS and YYNGEE. The CDR3 bases are TGTGCCAGCAGCGTAGAGGCGCTGGCGGGCGGAAACACCATATATTTT. It is translated as CASSVEALAGGNTIYF. Full variable domain (missing parts from reference TRBV9 and TRBJ1-3): DSGVTQTPKHLITATGQRVTLRCSPRSGDLSVYWYQQSLDQGLQFLIQYYNGEERAKGNILERFSAQQFPDLHSELNLSSLELGDSALYFCASSVEALAGGNTIYFGEGSWLTVV.

This clonotype was counted ten times or more. The V gene is TRBV6-1, the J gene TRBJ2-7, with a tentative D call TRBD1 (5 bases). The CDR3 has 15 amino acids. Trimming cost V 8 bases and J 1 base, with 18 bases left between them. Germline V CDR1 and CDR2: MNHNS, SASEGT. This chain's CDR3 is CASLEVGALSYEQYF. The CDR3 DNA reads as TGTGCCAGCCTGGAAGTTGGGGCCTTATCCTACGAGCAGTACTTC.

The table lists this clonotype with a few counts. This chain links TRBV6-2 or TRBV6-3 with TRBJ1-4; possibly TRBD1 for D (5 bases). The CDR3 has 16 amino acids. The germline V gene encodes CDR1 MNHEY and CDR2 SVGEGT. V gave up 5 bases and J gave up 3 bases, with 16 bases separating them. The CDR3 is CASSDLRDGANEKLFF. CDR3 DNA: TGTGCCAGCAGTGACCTCCGGGACGGAGCTAATGAAAAACTGTTTTTT.

This clonotype has a count of ten or more. The chain recombines TRBV7-9 with TRBJ2-1; no firm D call. Germline V lookup: CDR1 SEHNR, CDR2 FQNEAQ (reference sequence). V gave up 5 bases and J gave up 7 bases, with 12 bases separating them. The CDR3 consists of 13 residues. The CDR3 DNA sequence: TGTGCCAGCAGCCCTCCCGACGGGAATGAGCAGTTCTTC. This translates into CASSPPDGNEQFF.

This clonotype was observed a handful of times. The chain uses TRBV5-8 and TRBJ2-1, with a tentative D call TRBD2 (5 bases). The CDR3 extends over 16 amino acids. V gave up 1 base and J gave up 9 bases, with 20 bases separating them. Germline V gene lookup returns CDR1 SGHTS and CDR2 YDEGEE. The CDR3 is CASSLMGVASLGEQFF. The CDR3 coding sequence is TGTGCCAGCAGCTTGATGGGAGTCGCAAGTTTGGGTGAGCAGTTCTTC.

This clonotype was recorded at least ten times. This chain uses TRBV3-1 with TRBJ2-5; 10 positions agree with TRBD2. CDR1 is LGHDT and CDR2 is YNNKEL in the germline V gene (reference sequence). After removal of 4 bases from V and 5 bases from J, the junction contained 7 bases not matched to a gene. The CDR3 length is 15 residues. CDR3 sequence (DNA): TGTGCCAGCAGCCCCCTCGGAGCGGGAGGGGAGACCCAGTACTTC. This encodes CASSPLGAGGETQYF.

This clonotype was picked up a small number of times. CDR3 loop: CASSKREASYNEQFF. As DNA, the CDR3 is TGTGCCAGCAGTAAGCGGGAGGCATCCTACAATGAGCAGTTCTTC. This chain joins TRBV27 and TRBJ2-1; TRBD2 aligns across 9 bases. The CDR3 is 15 residues long. After removal of 5 bases from V and 1 base from J, the junction contained 3 bases not matched to a gene. Germline V CDR1 and CDR2: MNHEY, SMNVEV (reference sequence).

This clonotype was detected ten times or more. The chain uses TRBV7-2 and TRBJ2-7; D call uncertain. Trimming took off 7 bases at V and 1 base at J, with 14 bases between the two ends. The CDR3 is 14 residues long. Germline CDR1 and CDR2: SGHTA and FQGNSA. The CDR3 is CASTEAVVSYEQYF. The CDR3 bases are TGTGCCAGCACCGAAGCAGTGGTATCCTACGAGCAGTACTTC.

This clonotype was counted ten times or more. The chain uses TRBV15 and TRBJ1-1; D not certain. In germline, CDR1 is LNHNV, CDR2 YYDKDF (reference sequence). CDR3 length equals 13 residues. Trimming took off 0 bases at V and 7 bases at J, with 9 bases between the two ends. CDR3 coding DNA: TGTGCCACCAGCAGAGACAGTAGTATTGAAGCTTTCTTT. Protein product: CATSRDSSIEAFF. Drawing the rest from reference TRBV15 and TRBJ1-1, the complete variable domain is DAMVIQNPRYQVTQFGKPVTLSCSQTLNHNVMYWYQQKSSQAPKLLFHYYDKDFNNEADTPDNFQSRRPNTSFCFLDIRSPGLGDTAMYLCATSRDSSIEAFFGQGTRLTVV.

The table lists this clonotype with many counts. The chain recombines TRBV28 with TRBJ1-1; weak D call: TRBD1 (6 bases). Deletions cut 2 bases from V and 5 bases from J, with 12 bases between. Germline V gene sequence: CDR1 MDHEN, CDR2 SYDVKM. The CDR3 length is 14 residues. CDR3: CASSLRGGGTEAFF. DNA for the CDR3: TGTGCCAGCAGTTTACGAGGAGGGGGGACTGAAGCTTTCTTT.

This clonotype was observed at least ten times. The rearrangement links TRBV20-1 to TRBJ2-1; D is unresolved. Trimming cost V 5 bases and J 7 bases, with 12 bases left between them. The CDR3 is 12 residues long. CDR1 and CDR2 from the germline V gene are DFQATT and SNEGSKA (reference sequence). CDR3 nucleotide sequence: TGCAGTGCTTTATTCGACTTAAATGAGCAGTTCTTC. Residues: CSALFDLNEQFF.

This clonotype was counted only a few times. This sequence joins TRBV20-1 and TRBJ2-7; TRBD2 agrees at 15 bases. The CDR3 is made up of 18 amino acids. The germline V gene has CDR1 DFQATT and CDR2 SNEGSKA (reference sequence). The V and J ends lost 3 bases and 3 bases, in that order; junction bases with no gene match: 12. The CDR3 nucleotides read TGCAGTGCTAGGCCCGGACTAGCGGGAGGGCCTCCCCACTACGAGCAGTACTTC. This gives the protein CSARPGLAGGPPHYEQYF.

This clonotype came up a few times. The J gene is TRBJ2-3, the V gene TRBV27; 8 nucleotides match TRBD1. CDR3 length: 17 residues. In germline, CDR1 is MNHEY, CDR2 SMNVEV (reference sequence). With 2 bases clipped from V and 0 bases from J, the junction kept 7 bases outside the gene matches. The CDR3 DNA is TGTGCCAGCAGTTTACCCTGGACAGGGACTAGCACAGATACGCAGTATTTT. This translates into CASSLPWTGTSTDTQYF.

This clonotype came up a few times. Its ends do not fully match the called genes, so a read error is possible. The chain joins TRBV12-3 or TRBV12-4 to TRBJ1-1, with D perhaps matching TRBD1 (5 bases). This CDR3 comprises 15 residues. CDR3 DNA: TGTGCCAGCAGCCTTACCGGGGGGGGAACAACTGAAGCTCTCTTT. It codes for CASSLTGGGTTEALF.

Ten or more counts support this clonotype. The chain couples TRBV5-1 to TRBJ2-7; D might be TRBD1 (6 bases). V was cut by 4 bases and J by 2 bases, with 10 bases left in between. The CDR3 sequence is 13 residues long. Germline V gives CDR1 SGHRS, CDR2 YFSETQ. In DNA, the CDR3 is TGCGCCAGCAGCATGGACAGCACCTACGAGCAGTACTTC. Translated: CASSMDSTYEQYF.

This clonotype was detected many times. The genes are TRBV11-2 and TRBJ2-1; TRBD1 or TRBD2 may be the D gene (5 bases each). CDR3 size: 16 residues. The germline V gene has CDR1 SGHAT and CDR2 FQNNGV. The V end lost 2 bases, the J end lost 6 bases, and 17 bases lay between the germline ends. This CDR3 is CASSLRGTYSPNEQFF. The CDR3 coding sequence is TGTGCCAGCAGCTTACGGGGCACCTACTCACCCAATGAGCAGTTCTTC. The full variable domain, completed using reference TRBV11-2 and TRBJ2-1, is EAGVAQSPRYKIIEKRQSVAFWCNPISGHATLYWYQQILGQGPKLLIQFQNNGVVDDSQLPKDRFSAERLKGVDSTLKIQPAKLEDSAVYLCASSLRGTYSPNEQFFGPGTRLTVL.

In this sample, this clonotype turned up a few times. CDR3 in amino acids: CSVGAGDETQYF. CDR3 DNA sequence: TGCAGCGTTGGAGCGGGAGACGAGACCCAGTACTTC. V and J are TRBV29-1 and TRBJ2-5; 8 bases are shared with TRBD2. This CDR3 has 12 residues. V shed 4 bases, J shed 5 bases, and the junction held 3 bases outside the gene matches. CDR1 and CDR2 (germline): SQVTM, ANQGSEA. Supplemented by reference TRBV29-1 and TRBJ2-5, the full variable domain reads SAVISQKPSRDICQRGTSLTIQCQVDSQVTMMFWYRQQPGQSLTLIATANQGSEATYESGFVIDKFPISRPNLTFSTLTVSNMSPEDSSIYLCSVGAGDETQYFGPGTRLLVL.

This clonotype has at least ten counts. The V gene is TRBV7-2, the J gene TRBJ1-1, with D possibly being TRBD1 (5 bases). Trimming removed 1 base from V and 5 bases from J, with 11 bases in between. Per germline, CDR1 SGHTA and CDR2 FQGNSA. The CDR3 runs 14 residues. CDR3: CASSLGGGGTEAFF. The DNA of the CDR3 is TGTGCCAGCAGCTTAGGGGGGGGTGGGACTGAAGCTTTCTTT.

This clonotype was observed many times. The rearrangement links TRBV6-5 to TRBJ2-3, with D perhaps TRBD1 (6 bases). Germline-derived CDR1 and CDR2 are MNHEY and SVGAGI. CDR3 length: 12 residues. V was cut by 4 bases and J by 6 bases, with 8 bases left in between. CDR3 in DNA: TGTGCCAGCAGTTCTCAGGGGGATACGCAGTATTTT. Translation: CASSSQGDTQYF.

This clonotype was counted a few times. This sequence joins TRBV20-1 and TRBJ1-2, with 9 bases aligning to TRBD1. V trimming: 3 bases; J trimming: 5 bases; junction bases outside the gene matches: 4. Germline CDR1 DFQATT, CDR2 SNEGSKA (reference sequence). The CDR3 is 13 residues long. Here the CDR3 reads CSARRTGVYGYTF. In DNA form, the CDR3 reads TGCAGTGCTAGGAGGACAGGGGTATATGGCTACACCTTC.